The 29 T cell receptor beta chains below were found in one sample sequenced in a study of blood T cell repertoires in COVID-19. This table comes from immunoSEQ multiplex PCR, and its TCRdb copy is limited to in-frame clones, with some not included. Here the sample spans more than 200,000 clones, more than 70% being singletons. Sequencing was carried out using peripheral blood. These receptors all stem from a woman aged 55-69 years with acute or convalescent COVID-19.

The chain combines TRBV14 with TRBJ2-7; 7 nucleotides agree with TRBD2. Germline CDR1 is SGHDN and CDR2 is FVKESK. The V segment lost 1 base and the J segment 4 bases; nucleotides outside the gene matches: 16. The CDR3 loop spans 18 amino acids. This CDR3 reads CASSQVTPRGGSSYEQYF. CDR3 nucleotides: TGTGCCAGCAGCCAAGTGACCCCGAGGGGAGGGAGTTCATACGAGCAGTACTTC.

This clone has a single count. Germline and junction disagree at one end, which may indicate a read error. CDR3 region: CASSLTGSWGETQYF. In DNA, the CDR3 is TGTGCTAGCAGCTTGACAGGTTCTTGGGGAGAGACCCAGTACTTC. V usage is TRBV7-7 and J usage is TRBJ2-5; D perhaps matches TRBD1 (6 bases). The length of the CDR3 is 15 residues. Germline values: CDR1 SSHAT, CDR2 FNYEAQ (reference sequence).

The chain has TRBV11-2 and TRBJ2-7; 10 bases agree with TRBD2. The CDR3 contains 16 residues. Looked up from germline, CDR1 is SGHAT and CDR2 is FQNNGV. The J segment lost 9 bases and the V segment lost 1 base, leaving 12 bases of the junction unmatched. CDR3 sequence reads: CASSLVPSGGAYGQYF. CDR3 DNA: TGTGCCAGCAGCTTAGTCCCCAGCGGGGGGGCCTATGGGCAGTACTTC.

The rearrangement uses TRBV2 and TRBJ2-7; 7 bases line up with TRBD1. The trim removed 2 bases at V and 3 bases at J, leaving 4 bases unmatched. Germline V gives CDR1 SNHLY, CDR2 FYNNEI. The CDR3 length is 14 residues. The CDR3 reads CASSERRQGYEQYF. Written as DNA, the CDR3 is TGTGCCAGCAGTGAAAGGCGACAGGGCTACGAGCAGTACTTC.

In DNA form, the CDR3 reads TGTGCCAGCAGCCCCTCGGGATATATAGGGGGAGGGGACTATGGCTACACCTTC. It codes for CASSPSGYIGGGDYGYTF. The chain has TRBV28 and TRBJ1-2; possible D gene TRBD1, 6 bases. CDR3 length: 18 residues. Germline values: CDR1 MDHEN, CDR2 SYDVKM. The ends were cut back, 6 bases at V and 3 bases at J, with 26 bases in the middle.

The chain couples TRBV27 to TRBJ1-4; D is unclear. With 7 bases removed from V and 8 bases from J, the gap between germline ends came to 23 bases. Germline CDR1 and CDR2: MNHEY and SMNVEV (reference sequence). The CDR3 has 16 amino acids. CDR3 loop: CASKRSRALGGEKLFF. The CDR3, as DNA: TGTGCCAGCAAAAGGAGTCGGGCCCTAGGAGGCGAAAAACTGTTTTTT.

DNA for the CDR3: TGTGCCAGCAGTCCTCTAGCGGGAGTACGAGAGACCCAGTACTTC. Encoded protein: CASSPLAGVRETQYF. The V call is TRBV28, the J call TRBJ2-5; 10 nucleotides line up with TRBD2. The CDR3 has 15 residues. The germline gives CDR1 MDHEN, CDR2 SYDVKM. V was pared by 5 bases and J by 4 bases, with 7 bases of the junction left unmatched.

The rearrangement joins TRBV28 to TRBJ1-6, with D hard to call. CDR1 is MDHEN and CDR2 is SYDVKM in the germline V gene. The germline V and J ends were trimmed by 1 base and 0 bases, with 10 bases remaining between them. This CDR3 has 17 residues. CDR3 coding DNA: TGTGCCAGCAGTTTATACCTTGGCGGCTCCTATAATTCACCCCTCCACTTT. This gives the protein CASSLYLGGSYNSPLHF.

This sequence joins TRBV9 and TRBJ2-3, with 9 bases fitting TRBD2. CDR1 is SGDLS, CDR2 YYNGEE, per germline. The CDR3 totals 17 residues. J was trimmed by 5 bases and V by 0 bases; bases with no gene match: 10. This chain's CDR3 is CASSVAAGTSTLDTQYF. In DNA, the CDR3 is TGTGCCAGCAGCGTAGCTGCCGGGACTAGCACCTTAGATACGCAGTATTTT.

J is TRBJ1-1 and V is TRBV18; 9 bases map to TRBD1. V shed 4 bases and J 7 bases; nucleotides not matched to a gene: 10. This CDR3 is built from 15 residues. The germline V gene encodes CDR1 KGHSH and CDR2 LQKENI. The CDR3 DNA sequence: TGTGCCAGCTCACTCTCTGGACAGGGGCCCGGTGAAGCTTTCTTT. It encodes CASSLSGQGPGEAFF. The full variable domain, completed using reference TRBV18 and TRBJ1-1, is NAGVMQNPRHLVRRRGQEARLRCSPMKGHSHVYWYRQLPEEGLKFMVYLQKENIIDESGMPKERFSAEFPKEGPSILRIQQVVRGDSAAYFCASSLSGQGPGEAFFGQGTRLTVV.

This clone turned up a few times. The rearrangement joins TRBV19 to TRBJ1-2; 7 nucleotides match TRBD1. Per the germline V gene, CDR1 is LNHDA and CDR2 is SQIVND (reference sequence). The length of the CDR3 is 17 residues. Unmatched junction bases numbered 13, after V lost 0 bases and J lost 6 bases. CDR3 bases: TGTGCCAGTAGTATAGATTTACCGACAGGGAATAAAAATGGCTACACCTTC. Translating gives CASSIDLPTGNKNGYTF.

Only one count was recorded for this clone. V usage is TRBV3-1 (or the pseudogene TRBV3-2) and J usage is TRBJ1-1, with TRBD1 identical over 9 bases. Germline V CDR1 and CDR2: LGHDT, YNNKEL (reference sequence). V dropped 4 bases and J dropped 7; count of bases not matched to a gene: 7. The CDR3 covers 14 residues. The CDR3 sequence is CASSLLQGAGEAFF. CDR3 DNA sequence: TGTGCCAGCAGCCTCTTACAGGGGGCTGGTGAAGCTTTCTTT.

J is TRBJ2-3 and V is TRBV6-5; the match to TRBD1 covers 10 bases. Per germline, CDR1 MNHEY and CDR2 SVGAGI. Losses at the gene ends were 7 bases for V and 5 bases for J; bases not matched to a gene: 9. The length of the CDR3 is 15 residues. The CDR3 spells CASIRDRGKIDTQYF. As DNA, the CDR3 is TGTGCCAGCATTAGGGACAGGGGAAAAATAGATACGCAGTATTTT.

This clone was detected once. V is TRBV12-3 or TRBV12-4 and J is TRBJ2-1; D is unresolved. The CDR3 length is 12 residues. V was shortened by 9 bases and J by 2 bases, with 8 bases between the two germline ends. CDR3 protein: CASSLPYNEQFF. The CDR3 DNA follows: TGTGCCAGTTCCCTTCCCTACAATGAGCAGTTCTTC.

The chain uses TRBV4-2 and TRBJ2-2; 15 bases align to TRBD2. This CDR3 has 20 amino acids. V trimming: 0 bases; J trimming: 4 bases; junction bases outside the gene matches: 9. CDR1 is LGHNA, CDR2 YNFKEQ, per germline. The chain's CDR3 is CASSQEEGLAGGPTTGELFF. CDR3 DNA: TGTGCCAGCAGCCAAGAAGAGGGACTAGCGGGGGGCCCGACCACCGGGGAGCTGTTTTTT.

This rearrangement joins TRBV9 to TRBJ2-2, with 9 bases that match TRBD1. CDR3 length: 16 residues. V lost 3 bases, J lost 5 bases, and 8 bases stayed unmatched. The V gene's germline CDR1 is SGDLS and CDR2 YYNGEE. CDR3 DNA sequence: TGTGCCAGCAGCGATCGCGACAGGGGGGGGACCGGGGAGCTGTTTTTT. Translation: CASSDRDRGGTGELFF.

The rearrangement links TRBV6-6 to TRBJ2-2; no definite D call. V was cut by 6 bases and J by 2 bases, with 10 bases left in between. Germline CDR1 and CDR2: MNHNY and SVGAGI (reference sequence). This CDR3 is 14 amino acids long. The CDR3 DNA reads as TGTGCCAGCAGCCCTCAGGTCAACACCGGGGAGCTGTTTTTT. Protein: CASSPQVNTGELFF.

This clone was observed a few times. The chain has TRBV18 and TRBJ2-7; D may be TRBD2 (7 bases). The CDR3 has 15 amino acids. Germline loops: CDR1 KGHSH, CDR2 LQKENI. V lost 8 bases and J 6 bases, leaving 23 bases between the germline ends. CDR3 residues: CASGASGGGSAEQYF. The CDR3 DNA sequence: TGTGCCAGCGGCGCCTCCGGGGGCGGGAGCGCCGAGCAGTACTTC.

The CDR3 loop reads CASSGGVNTEAFF. CDR3 coding DNA: TGCGCCAGCAGTGGGGGGGTGAACACTGAAGCTTTCTTT. The rearrangement links TRBV10-2 to TRBJ1-1; tentative D call: TRBD1 (5 bases). CDR3 length: 13 amino acids. V was cut by 4 bases and J by 0 bases, with 6 bases left in between. Per germline, CDR1 WSHSY and CDR2 SAAADI.

This clone came up a few times. The junction and the germline gene differ at one end; a read error may be behind it. The CDR3 loop reads CASSRTGDPF. The CDR3 bases are TGTGCTAGCAGCCGGACAGGCGACCCCTTC. The gene calls are TRBV7-7 and TRBJ1-2; 7 bases map to TRBD1. Germline loops: CDR1 SSHAT, CDR2 FNYEAQ (reference sequence). The CDR3 loop spans 10 amino acids.

CDR3 nucleotides: TGTGCCACCAGTGATCCTGGGACTAATCAGCCCCAGCATTTT. Protein: CATSDPGTNQPQHF. This rearrangement joins TRBV24-1 to TRBJ1-5; a possible D gene is TRBD1 (5 bases). The CDR3 runs to 14 residues. The germline V gene has CDR1 KGHDR and CDR2 SFDVKD. The V end lost 3 bases, the J end lost 4 bases, and 9 bases lay between the germline ends.

The chain is built from TRBV30 and TRBJ2-2; TRBD2 aligns across 10 bases. V lost 4 bases and J lost 5; bases outside the gene matches: 7. The CDR3 totals 15 residues. Looked up from germline, CDR1 is GTSNPN and CDR2 is SVGIG (reference sequence). CDR3 residues: CAWKTGTSETGELFF. In nucleotides, the CDR3 is TGTGCCTGGAAGACCGGGACTAGCGAAACCGGGGAGCTGTTTTTT.

V gene TRBV4-2 combines with J gene TRBJ2-5; 7 bases fit TRBD2. Per germline, CDR1 LGHNA and CDR2 YNFKEQ. The CDR3 length is 14 residues. The V gene end was trimmed by 6 bases and the J gene end by 5 bases; junction bases not matched to a gene: 9. The CDR3 loop reads CASSHPGGMETQYF. In DNA form, the CDR3 reads TGTGCCAGCAGTCACCCCGGGGGGATGGAGACCCAGTACTTC.

The chain carries TRBV4-2 and TRBJ1-2, with 12 bases matching TRBD1. Germline-derived CDR1 and CDR2 are LGHNA and YNFKEQ. V lost 1 base to trimming and J lost 8 bases; unmatched junction nucleotides: 5. The CDR3 spans 15 residues. CDR3 nucleotide sequence: TGTGCCAGCAGCCAAGTGGGACAGGGGGCGGGAGGCTACACCTTC. Residues: CASSQVGQGAGGYTF.

The chain employs TRBV15 and TRBJ1-3; 9 bases line up with TRBD1. CDR1 LNHNV and CDR2 YYDKDF come from the germline V gene (reference sequence). CDR3 size: 16 residues. V lost 5 bases and J lost 2; bases outside the gene matches: 7. CDR3 loop: CATSGGQGRTGNTIYF. In DNA, the CDR3 is TGTGCCACCAGCGGTGGACAGGGGCGGACTGGAAACACCATATATTTT.

The gene calls are TRBV27 and TRBJ2-1; tentative D call: TRBD1 (6 bases). The V and J ends lost 1 base and 10 bases respectively, with 11 bases between them. CDR1 is MNHEY, CDR2 SMNVEV, per germline (reference sequence). The CDR3 is 13 amino acids. CDR3: CASSLWDTEEQFF. The CDR3 bases are TGTGCCAGCAGTTTATGGGACACAGAGGAGCAGTTCTTC.

The rearrangement links TRBV5-1 to TRBJ2-1, with TRBD1 as a possible D gene (6 bases). Germline values: CDR1 SGHRS, CDR2 YFSETQ. The CDR3 loop spans 14 amino acids. Trimming shortened V by 2 bases and J by 2 bases, and 8 bases separated the two germline ends. The CDR3 region has the DNA TGCGCCAGCAGCTTCACAGGGACCTACAATGAGCAGTTCTTC. Translating gives CASSFTGTYNEQFF.

V gene TRBV5-4 combines with J gene TRBJ2-1; TRBD2 matches at 11 bases. Trimming removed 4 bases from V and 7 bases from J; junction bases left unmatched: 7. Germline loops: CDR1 SGHNT, CDR2 YYREEE (reference sequence). The CDR3 sequence is 15 residues long. The CDR3 here is CASSKLAGVRNEQFF. In DNA form, the CDR3 reads TGTGCCAGCAGCAAACTAGCGGGAGTCCGTAATGAGCAGTTCTTC.

The chain employs TRBV9 and TRBJ2-5, with TRBD1 identical over 8 bases. J lost 5 bases, V lost 3 bases, and 12 bases had no gene match. Per the germline V gene, CDR1 is SGDLS and CDR2 is YYNGEE. The CDR3 spans 16 residues. The DNA of the CDR3 is TGTGCCAGCAGCGACCCCTCGCGGACAGGGCGGGAGACCCAGTACTTC. Translation gives CASSDPSRTGRETQYF.